This TCR beta chain is from a study of vaccination and CD4 T cells after COVID-19. Time point in this sample: late sampling 161 to 241 days after vaccination in a few convalescent patients. Indicated treatment: roughly 10-day PBMC culture with coronavirus spike peptide pools or control peptides (ViraFEST assay). The germline V gene has CDR1 MNHNS and CDR2 SASEGT. The CDR3 runs 13 residues. Trimming left V 6 bases short and J 3 bases short, with 12 bases between. The Oncomine TCR Beta short-read assay was applied to DNA of cultured CD4+ T cells. TCRdb independently ran MiXCR on the PCR reads; one entry per CDR3 protein. The table lists approximately 22,000 distinct CDR3 sequences, around 39% of them singletons, with roughly a tenth in the top ten. As for this clonotype: The target antigen is unknown.

Sequencing was performed on CD4+ T cells from blood, cultured in vitro, taken about 7 months after SARS-CoV-2 vaccination. V is TRBV6-1 and J is TRBJ2-7; D may be TRBD1 (5 bases). The sequence was collected from a human donor who had recovered from COVID-19. CDR3 sequence reads: CASSLGAYYEQYF. For the CDR3, the DNA is TGTGCCAGCAGCCTTGGGGCTTACTACGAGCAGTACTTC.